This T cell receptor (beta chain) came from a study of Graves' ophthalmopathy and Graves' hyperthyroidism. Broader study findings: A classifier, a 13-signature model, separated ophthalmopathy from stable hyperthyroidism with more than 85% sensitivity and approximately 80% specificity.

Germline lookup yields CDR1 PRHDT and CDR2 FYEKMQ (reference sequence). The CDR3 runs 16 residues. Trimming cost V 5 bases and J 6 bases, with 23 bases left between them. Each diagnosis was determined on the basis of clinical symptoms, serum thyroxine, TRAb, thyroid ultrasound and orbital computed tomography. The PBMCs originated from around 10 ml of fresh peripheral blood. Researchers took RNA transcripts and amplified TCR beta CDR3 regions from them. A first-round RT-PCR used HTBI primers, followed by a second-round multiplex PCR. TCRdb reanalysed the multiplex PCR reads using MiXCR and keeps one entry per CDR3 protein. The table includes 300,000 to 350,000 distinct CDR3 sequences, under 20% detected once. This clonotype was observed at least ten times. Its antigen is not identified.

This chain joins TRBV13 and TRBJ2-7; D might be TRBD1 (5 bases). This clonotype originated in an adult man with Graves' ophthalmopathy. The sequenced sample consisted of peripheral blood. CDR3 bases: TGTGCCAGCAGCCGCCGTCTTCAGGGCGACCTACTCGAGCAGTACTTC. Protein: CASSRRLQGDLLEQYF.